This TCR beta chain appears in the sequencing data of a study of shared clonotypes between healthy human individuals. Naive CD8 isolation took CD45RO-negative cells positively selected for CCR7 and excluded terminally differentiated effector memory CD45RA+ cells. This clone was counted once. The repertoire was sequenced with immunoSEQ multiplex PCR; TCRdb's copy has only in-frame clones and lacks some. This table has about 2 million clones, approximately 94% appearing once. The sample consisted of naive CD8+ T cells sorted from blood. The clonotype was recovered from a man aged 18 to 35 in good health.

The CDR3 DNA sequence: TGTGCCAGCAGCCCCCGGACGACAGACGAAAAACTGTTTTTT. It specifies CASSPRTTDEKLFF. V is TRBV7-8 and J is TRBJ1-4; D might be TRBD1 (5 bases). CDR1 SGHVS and CDR2 FQNEAQ come from the germline V gene. This CDR3 comprises 14 residues. Deletions cut 5 bases from V and 8 bases from J, with 15 bases between.